Detailed here is one TCR beta chain. This CDR3 contains 14 residues. Trimming cost V 4 bases and J 5 bases; bases outside gene matches: 9. CDR1 SGHRS and CDR2 YFSETQ come from the germline V gene. This sample was taken from a study of blood T cell repertoires in COVID-19. Whole-study context: Sources were T cells, B-cell-depleted T cells, or PBMCs; the material itself was cDNA or gDNA.

Authors' analysis steps: Amplified reference gene primers provided the basis for estimating nucleated cell counts. The data were produced by immunoSEQ multiplex PCR, yet TCRdb's version contains in-frame clones alone and is incomplete. That table furnishes V, J and clone size, whereas the DNA furnished D and trimming. The sample includes around 160,000 clones, 75% to 90% of them seen just once. Seattle's enrolled individuals joined amid active infection and were then monitored longitudinally. The source material was peripheral blood. The V and J genes are TRBV5-1 and TRBJ2-7; 7 bases match TRBD1. This TCR was sampled from a woman aged 55-69 years with COVID-19, enrolled during active disease. The CDR3: CASSPHRGDDEQYF. The CDR3 DNA is TGCGCCAGCAGCCCCCACAGGGGTGACGACGAGCAGTACTTC. Filled out from reference TRBV5-1 and TRBJ2-7, the complete variable domain reads KAGVTQTPRYLIKTRGQQVTLSCSPISGHRSVSWYQQTPGQGLQFLFEYFSETQRNKGNFPGRFSGRQFSNSRSEMNVSTLELGDSALYLCASSPHRGDDEQYFGPGTRLTVT.